Listed below are T cell receptor beta chains from one sample, sequenced in a study of long-term antiretroviral therapy in people with HIV. TCRdb's copy holds only in-frame clones and misses some; the assay was immunoSEQ multiplex PCR. The sample has 20,000 to 25,000 clones; less than 85% are singletons. The specimen comprised unsorted PBMCs, sampled at the start of antiretroviral therapy. The receptors derive from a man aged 45 to 65 with HIV. The CDR3 runs from the conserved cysteine through the conserved F or W. D genes are given only for firm matches. Expanded clones get a size class; other rows say once, few or many, or leave the size out.

size	D	J	V	CDR3	DNA
NA	TRBD2	TRBJ2-1	TRBV5-4	CASSSSGTAPYNEQFF	TGTGCCAGCAGCAGTAGCGGGACCGCCCCCTACAATGAGCAGTTCTTC
NA	NA	TRBJ1-4	TRBV12-5	CASGLTPSPTNEKLFF	TGTGCTAGTGGTTTGACCCCCAGCCCTACTAATGAAAAACTGTTTTTT
NA	NA	TRBJ2-7	TRBV27	CASSLGRQDEYF	TGTGCCAGCAGTTTAGGTCGACAGGATGAGTACTTC
NA	NA	TRBJ2-7	TRBV6-5	CASSYPPYEQYF	TGTGCCAGCAGTTACCCCCCCTACGAGCAGTACTTC
NA	NA	TRBJ1-3	TRBV2	CASTRGGTGNTIYF	TGTGCCAGCACGAGGGGGGGGACTGGAAACACCATATATTTT
NA	TRBD1	TRBJ1-1	TRBV10-3	CAISPDRGNTEAFF	TGTGCCATCAGCCCCGACAGGGGGAACACTGAAGCTTTCTTT
NA	NA	TRBJ1-3	TRBV27	CASSLTLPRGGSGNTIYF	TGTGCCAGCAGTTTAACACTGCCAAGAGGGGGCTCTGGAAACACCATATATTTT
once	TRBD2	TRBJ2-3	TRBV5-4	CASSLLAGSADTQYF	TGTGCCAGCAGCTTACTAGCGGGATCAGCAGATACGCAGTATTTT
NA	TRBD2	TRBJ2-5	TRBV6-6	CASSTLGLAEQETQYF	TGTGCCAGCAGCACCCTGGGACTAGCGGAACAAGAGACCCAGTACTTC
NA	TRBD1	TRBJ1-4	TRBV30	CAWGKQGAGEKLFF	TGTGCCTGGGGAAAACAGGGGGCTGGTGAAAAACTGTTTTTT
NA	NA	TRBJ2-1	TRBV5-4	CASSLRLSSYNEQFF	TGTGCCAGCAGCTTGAGGCTTAGCTCCTACAATGAGCAGTTCTTC